This TCR beta chain was retrieved from a study of shared clonotypes between healthy human individuals. Findings of the study overall: Clonotype sharing levels among donors were expected to vary with sequencing depth.

On this clone: What it binds is unknown.

The germline V gene has CDR1 MNHEY and CDR2 SMNVEV (reference sequence). This CDR3 comprises 19 residues. Trimming took 2 bases from V and 3 from J, leaving 23 bases between them. The protocol was immunoSEQ multiplex PCR, while the TCRdb copy is restricted to in-frame clones and leaves out a portion. This sample carries about 2.3 million clones, about nine tenths of them seen once, and the ten largest clones take 0.3% to 0.4%. The sample comprised naive CD4+ T cells from PBMCs. Subset here: CD45RA+ positively selected. The V call is TRBV27, the J call TRBJ1-5; D remains ambiguous. This TCR derives from a man between 18 and 29 years old in good health. Some clones in this sample may be carry-over from other donors' samples. In DNA, the CDR3 is TGTGCCAGCAGTTTAACTTGGACGGCTAGTCTTAGTGTCAATCAGCCCCAGCATTTT. Protein sequence: CASSLTWTASLSVNQPQHF.